Presented here are 28 T cell receptor beta chains from one specimen sequenced in a study of cytomegalovirus exposure and HLA in healthy donors. PCR primers comprised 60 Vbeta and 13 Jbeta primers. Assay: immunoSEQ multiplex PCR; the TCRdb copy retains only in-frame clones and omits some. The data contain about 120,000 clones, around 80% of them singletons. The sample comprised PBMCs. The receptors were gathered from a woman aged 45-60 years in good health and CMV-seropositive.

The chain combines TRBV5-6 with TRBJ2-5, with a weak D call TRBD1 (6 bases). Looked up from germline, CDR1 is SGHDT and CDR2 is YYEEEE. V lost 4 bases and J lost 2, with 9 bases in between. This CDR3 spans 13 amino acids. The CDR3 loop reads CASSLGQQETQYF. In DNA form, the CDR3 reads TGTGCCAGCAGCCTAGGACAGCAAGAGACCCAGTACTTC.

The chain employs TRBV10-3 and TRBJ2-2; 8 nucleotides line up with TRBD1. Germline V lookup: CDR1 ENHRY, CDR2 SYGVKD. The CDR3 length is 17 residues. Trimming at V came to 3 bases and at J to 2 bases, leaving 8 bases not matched to a gene. As DNA, the CDR3 is TGTGCCATCAGTGATTTCGGACAGGGTCTTAACACCGGGGAGCTGTTTTTT. Its translation is CAISDFGQGLNTGELFF.

A single count supports this clone. This rearrangement joins TRBV7-6 to TRBJ1-1, with D possibly matching TRBD1 (5 bases). V dropped 5 bases and J dropped 0 bases, with 10 bases sitting between them. Germline lookup yields CDR1 SGHVS and CDR2 FNYEAQ. This CDR3 spans 14 amino acids. The CDR3 coding sequence is TGTGCCAGCAGCCCCGGGGGTCTGAACACTGAAGCTTTCTTT. It codes for CASSPGGLNTEAFF.

This sequence joins TRBV4-2 and TRBJ1-2; perhaps TRBD1 as D (6 bases). Germline lookup yields CDR1 LGHNA and CDR2 YNFKEQ. CDR3 length equals 16 residues. Between the trimmed V and J ends, which lost 0 bases and 5 bases, there was a span of 16 bases. The CDR3 DNA is TGTGCCAGCAGCCAAGATCCCCAGGGGAAGGGGTATGGCTACACCTTC. Translating gives CASSQDPQGKGYGYTF.

The chain uses TRBV29-1 and TRBJ2-5; no reliable D call. The length of the CDR3 is 13 residues. The germline gives CDR1 SQVTM, CDR2 ANQGSEA. Trimming stripped 6 bases from V and 3 bases from J, with 14 bases between. This CDR3 reads CSVVRTYEETQYF. CDR3 in DNA: TGCAGCGTAGTGAGAACGTACGAAGAGACCCAGTACTTC.

The genes are TRBV6-5 and TRBJ2-7; D is perhaps TRBD1 (6 bases). Deletions cut 6 bases from V and 2 bases from J, with 17 bases between. Germline CDR1 and CDR2: MNHEY and SVGAGI. This CDR3 spans 15 amino acids. The CDR3 DNA follows: TGTGCCAGCAGCCGGACGGACAGTCAAACCTACGAGCAGTACTTC. Its protein is CASSRTDSQTYEQYF.

The V gene is TRBV6-6, the J gene TRBJ2-3, with D possibly matching TRBD1 (5 bases). The length of the CDR3 is 14 residues. Between the trimmed V and J ends, which lost 5 bases and 0 bases, there was a span of 9 bases. CDR1 and CDR2 (germline): MNHNY, SVGAGI (reference sequence). The CDR3 sequence is CASSLGVSTDTQYF. The CDR3 nucleotides read TGTGCCAGCAGTCTAGGGGTTAGCACAGATACGCAGTATTTT.

The rearrangement uses TRBV6-5 and TRBJ2-1; 7 bases are shared with TRBD2. The CDR3 has 15 amino acids. CDR1 is MNHEY, CDR2 SVGAGI, per germline. With V trimmed by 6 bases and J by 8 bases, 13 bases remained unmatched. The CDR3 region has the DNA TGTGCCAGCAGGAAGCAGTTTGAGGCGGGAGATGAGCAGTTCTTC. Residues: CASRKQFEAGDEQFF.

A few counts support this clone. This chain joins TRBV19 and TRBJ1-2; 10 nucleotides align to TRBD1. The V and J ends lost 5 bases and 7 bases, in that order; junction bases with no gene match: 7. The germline V gene has CDR1 LNHDA and CDR2 SQIVND (reference sequence). CDR3 length: 14 residues. The CDR3 here is CASSVGQGMRGYTF. The DNA for the CDR3 is TGTGCCAGTAGTGTGGGACAGGGGATGCGTGGCTACACCTTC.

The chain carries TRBV7-2 and TRBJ2-3; D is possibly TRBD1 (6 bases). Between the trimmed V and J ends, which lost 6 bases and 7 bases, there was a span of 17 bases. CDR1 is SGHTA and CDR2 is FQGNSA in the germline V gene. This CDR3 is 14 amino acids long. The DNA for the CDR3 is TGTGCCAGCAGTTCAACCCAAGGGGGTTATACGCAGTATTTT. Protein: CASSSTQGGYTQYF.

This chain uses TRBV5-4 with TRBJ2-7, with 9 bases matching TRBD1. J lost 4 bases, V lost 4 bases, and 3 bases had no gene match. The CDR3 spans 13 residues. Germline CDR1 and CDR2: SGHNT and YYREEE (reference sequence). The CDR3 sequence: CASSRDRVYEQYF. For the CDR3, the DNA is TGTGCCAGCAGCCGGGACAGGGTTTACGAGCAGTACTTC.

This clone was found once. The chain has TRBV2 and TRBJ2-1; TRBD2 agrees at 7 bases. Trimming cost V 4 bases and J 1 base; bases outside gene matches: 4. The CDR3 extends over 15 amino acids. Germline CDR1 reads SNHLY; CDR2 reads FYNNEI. This CDR3 is CASSVAGASYNEQFF. CDR3 nucleotide sequence: TGTGCCAGCAGTGTCGCGGGAGCATCCTACAATGAGCAGTTCTTC.

This sequence joins TRBV30 and TRBJ2-7; 9 nucleotides align to TRBD2. The germline CDR1 and CDR2 sequences are GTSNPN and SVGIG (reference sequence). This CDR3 contains 14 residues. With V trimmed by 0 bases and J by 4 bases, 4 bases remained unmatched. The CDR3, as DNA: TGTGCCTGGAGTGTAGGGCGGGGGGGTTACGAGCAGTACTTC. Its protein product is CAWSVGRGGYEQYF. Filled out from reference TRBV30 and TRBJ2-7, the complete variable domain reads SQTIHQWPATLVQPVGSPLSLECTVEGTSNPNLYWYRQAAGRGLQLLFYSVGIGQISSEVPQNLSASRPQDRQFILSSKKLLLSDSGFYLCAWSVGRGGYEQYFGPGTRLTVT.

The genes are TRBV7-2 and TRBJ2-6; 8 bases fit TRBD1. V lost 3 bases to trimming and J lost 0 bases; unmatched junction nucleotides: 10. The germline gives CDR1 SGHTA, CDR2 FQGNSA. The CDR3 spans 19 residues. This CDR3 reads CASSFPSRDRHSGANVLTF. In DNA, the CDR3 is TGTGCCAGCAGCTTTCCGTCCCGGGACAGGCACTCTGGGGCCAACGTCCTGACTTTC.

A single count supports this clone. The gene calls are TRBV2 and TRBJ2-1; TRBD2 matches 8 bases. The V gene end was trimmed by 7 bases and the J gene end by 5 bases; junction bases not matched to a gene: 4. Germline CDR1 SNHLY, CDR2 FYNNEI. CDR3 length: 13 residues. The chain's CDR3 is CASKAGRDNEQFF. In nucleotides, the CDR3 is TGTGCCAGCAAGGCCGGGAGGGACAATGAGCAGTTCTTC.

CDR3 sequence (DNA): TGCAGCGTTACGGGACAGGGGGCCTACAATGAGCAGTTCTTC. It encodes CSVTGQGAYNEQFF. This chain joins TRBV29-1 and TRBJ2-1, with 11 bases identical to TRBD1. Losses at the gene ends were 5 bases for V and 2 bases for J; bases not matched to a gene: 2. The CDR3 consists of 14 residues. The germline V gene has CDR1 SQVTM and CDR2 ANQGSEA.

Notes on this clone: This sample includes further DNA sequences coding for the same CDR3. CDR3 bases: TGTGCCAGCAGCCCCCGGGGAGATACGCAGTATTTT. Protein product: CASSPRGDTQYF. The chain recombines TRBV7-9 with TRBJ2-3, with D possibly being TRBD2 (5 bases). V lost 5 bases and J lost 5, with 8 bases in between. CDR1 and CDR2 from the germline V gene are SEHNR and FQNEAQ (reference sequence). The CDR3 runs 12 residues.

This clone was picked up a small number of times. The V call is TRBV6-5, the J call TRBJ2-3, with D hard to call. V dropped 6 bases and J dropped 0 bases, with 4 bases sitting between them. This CDR3 is built from 12 residues. CDR1 and CDR2 (germline): MNHEY, SVGAGI. The CDR3, as DNA: TGTGCCAGCAGGACTAGCACAGATACGCAGTATTTT. Encoded protein: CASRTSTDTQYF.

The CDR3 loop reads CASSSILAGGRNEQFF. For the CDR3, the DNA is TGTGCCAGCAGCTCAATACTAGCGGGGGGGCGAAATGAGCAGTTCTTC. V usage is TRBV11-3 and J usage is TRBJ2-1; 13 nucleotides line up with TRBD2. Unmatched junction bases numbered 7, after V lost 4 bases and J lost 7 bases. The CDR3 spans 16 residues. Germline CDR1 SGHNT, CDR2 YENEEA.

The chain has TRBV5-4 and TRBJ1-3, with D maybe TRBD1 (6 bases). CDR1 is SGHNT, CDR2 YYREEE, per germline (reference sequence). There are 14 residues in the CDR3. Trimming cost V 4 bases and J 4 bases, with 12 bases left between them. CDR3 sequence: CASSRPGQGNTIYF. The CDR3, as DNA: TGTGCCAGCAGCCGTCCTGGACAGGGAAACACCATATATTTT.

In this sample, this clone turned up a few times. This rearrangement joins TRBV27 to TRBJ2-5, with 8 bases fitting TRBD1. The J call may be mistaken, given a closer DNA end match to TRBJ2-7. The CDR3 extends over 15 amino acids. Germline V gene sequence: CDR1 MNHEY, CDR2 SMNVEV (reference sequence). The CDR3 bases are TGTGCCAGCAGTACAGGGGGGCCCCTCTCCTACGAGCAGTACTTC. Translating gives CASSTGGPLSYEQYF.

The chain has TRBV6-1 and TRBJ2-3; D is possibly TRBD2 (5 bases). The germline V gene encodes CDR1 MNHNS and CDR2 SASEGT. The ends were cut back, 6 bases at V and 2 bases at J, with 15 bases in the middle. The CDR3 length is 15 residues. In DNA, the CDR3 is TGTGCCAGCAGCAAGAGGGCAGCCTTCACAGATACGCAGTATTTT. Its translation is CASSKRAAFTDTQYF.

This clone occurred a few times. The V gene is TRBV7-9, the J gene TRBJ1-2; 9 nucleotides line up with TRBD1. Germline V lookup: CDR1 SEHNR, CDR2 FQNEAQ (reference sequence). The junction had 6 bases not matched to a gene; V was cut back by 1 base and J by 0 bases. The CDR3 runs to 17 residues. CDR3 DNA sequence: TGTGCCAGCAGCTTAGACAGGGGGCTGAAAGCTAACTATGGCTACACCTTC. Protein: CASSLDRGLKANYGYTF.

This chain links TRBV5-8 with TRBJ1-3, with 9 bases aligning to TRBD1. The CDR3 totals 15 residues. Germline lookup yields CDR1 SGHTS and CDR2 YDEGEE. The V and J ends lost 4 bases and 4 bases, in that order; junction bases with no gene match: 6. DNA for the CDR3: TGTGCCAGCAGCCTACAGGGGGCTCAAGGAAACACCATATATTTT. It yields the protein CASSLQGAQGNTIYF.

The rearrangement joins TRBV2 to TRBJ2-3; D gene uncertain. The V gene's germline CDR1 is SNHLY and CDR2 FYNNEI. The V end was cut by 6 bases, the J end by 0 bases, with 4 bases between. This CDR3 has 12 residues. CDR3: CASRASTDTQYF. CDR3 bases: TGTGCCAGCAGGGCTAGCACAGATACGCAGTATTTT.

V gene TRBV5-6 combines with J gene TRBJ2-7; D perhaps matches TRBD2 (5 bases). CDR1 SGHDT and CDR2 YYEEEE come from the germline V gene. V lost 5 bases and J lost 1, with 10 bases in between. The CDR3 loop spans 13 amino acids. In nucleotides, the CDR3 is TGTGCCAGCAGAAATGGGGAGTCCTACGAGCAGTACTTC. It translates to CASRNGESYEQYF.

In its sample, this clone was seen once. The V and J genes are TRBV6-1 and TRBJ2-5, with a weak D call TRBD2 (5 bases). This CDR3 is built from 14 residues. The V gene lost 4 bases and the J gene lost 4 bases, with 13 bases spanning the gap. Germline values: CDR1 MNHNS, CDR2 SASEGT. DNA of the CDR3: TGTGCCAGCAGTGGAGGACTGACCGGAGAGACCCAGTACTTC. Its translation: CASSGGLTGETQYF.

This clone was detected only a few times. The CDR3 sequence is CASSKRGGGASEQYF. The CDR3 DNA follows: TGTGCCAGCAGCAAACGGGGCGGGGGGGCCTCCGAGCAGTACTTC. This chain joins TRBV7-2 and TRBJ2-7; the match to TRBD2 covers 9 bases. The CDR3 loop spans 15 amino acids. In germline, CDR1 is SGHTA, CDR2 FQGNSA. V trimming: 5 bases; J trimming: 6 bases; junction bases outside the gene matches: 11. Supplemented by reference TRBV7-2 and TRBJ2-7, the full variable domain reads GAGVSQSPSNKVTEKGKDVELRCDPISGHTALYWYRQSLGQGLEFLIYFQGNSAPDKSGLPSDRFSAERTGGSVSTLTIQRTQQEDSAVYLCASSKRGGGASEQYFGPGTRLTVT.